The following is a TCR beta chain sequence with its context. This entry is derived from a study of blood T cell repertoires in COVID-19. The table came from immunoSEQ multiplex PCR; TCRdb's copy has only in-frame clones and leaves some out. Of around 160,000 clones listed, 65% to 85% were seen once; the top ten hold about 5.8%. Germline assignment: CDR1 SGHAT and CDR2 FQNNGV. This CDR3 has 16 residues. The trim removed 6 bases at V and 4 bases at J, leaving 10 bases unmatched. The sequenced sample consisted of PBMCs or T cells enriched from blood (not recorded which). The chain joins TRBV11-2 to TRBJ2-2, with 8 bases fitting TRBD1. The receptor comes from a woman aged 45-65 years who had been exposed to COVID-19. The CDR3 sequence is CASRTLDRATTGELFF. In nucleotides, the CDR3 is TGTGCCAGCAGAACCCTGGACAGGGCGACCACCGGGGAGCTGTTTTTT.